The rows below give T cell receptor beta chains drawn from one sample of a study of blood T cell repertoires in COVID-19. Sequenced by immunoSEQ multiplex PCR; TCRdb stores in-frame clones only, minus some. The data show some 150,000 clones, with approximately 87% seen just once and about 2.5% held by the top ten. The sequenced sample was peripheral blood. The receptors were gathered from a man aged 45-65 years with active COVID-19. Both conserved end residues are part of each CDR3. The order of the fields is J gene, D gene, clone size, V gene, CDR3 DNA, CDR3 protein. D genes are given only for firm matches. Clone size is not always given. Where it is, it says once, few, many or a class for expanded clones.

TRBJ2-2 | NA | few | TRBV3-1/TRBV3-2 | TGTGCCAGCAGCCACTCCACCGGGGAGCTGTTTTTT | CASSHSTGELFF
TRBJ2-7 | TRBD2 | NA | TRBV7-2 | TGTGCCAGCAGCTTAAAGCGGGGGCCATCCTACGAGCAGTACTTC | CASSLKRGPSYEQYF
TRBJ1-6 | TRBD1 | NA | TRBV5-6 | TGTGCCAGCAGCTTGGGACAGGGACTTTCACCCCTCCACTTT | CASSLGQGLSPLHF
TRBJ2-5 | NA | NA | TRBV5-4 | TGTGCCAGCAGCTTGGCAGTTGACCCAGTCGGGGAGACCCAGTACTTC | CASSLAVDPVGETQYF
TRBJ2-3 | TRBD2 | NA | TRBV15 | TGTGCCACCAGCAGAGATGTGGGGGGGAGGACAGATACGCAGTATTTT | CATSRDVGGRTDTQYF
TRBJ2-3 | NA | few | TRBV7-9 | TGTGCCAGCAGCCGACTAGGGACCACAGATACGCAGTATTTT | CASSRLGTTDTQYF
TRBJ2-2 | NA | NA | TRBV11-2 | TGTGCCAGCAGTCCAATGTTCGGGGAGCTGTTTTTT | CASSPMFGELFF
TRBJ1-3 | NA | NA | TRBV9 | TGTGCCAGCAGCGTAGGTCTCATGGGGAGCTCTGGAAACACCATATATTTT | CASSVGLMGSSGNTIYF
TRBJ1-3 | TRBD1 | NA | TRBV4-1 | TGCGCCAGCAGCCAAGGGCGACAGGGACGCCGAACTGGAAACACCATATATTTT | CASSQGRQGRRTGNTIYF
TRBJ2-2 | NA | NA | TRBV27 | TGTGCCAGCAGTCCATCGAACACCGGGGAGCTGTTTTTT | CASSPSNTGELFF